The following is a T cell receptor beta chain sequence with its context. Its antigen is unknown. Qualities for individual bases were not recorded, and no much larger clone is one base off. The data belong to a study of blood T cell repertoires in COVID-19 (dated by TCRdb to 2019 to 2021). Concerning the study at large: Samples covering the acute and convalescent phases of COVID-19 were provided by collaborators in the United States, Italy and Spain. The prospective study material was composed of cDNA or gDNA derived from T cells, B-cell-depleted T cells, or PBMCs. The dataset comprised deeply sampled blood TCRbeta repertoires from subjects exposed to, actively infected with, or recovered from COVID-19. The repertoires were released in a freely available public database meant as a resource for research on the immune response to SARS-CoV-2. The samples were drawn from two sources: the first 160 participants of the ongoing ImmuneRACE study, and 950 to 1,500 subjects contributed by 6 global collaborators. Nearly every sample came with metadata listing a de-identified subject ID, COVID-19 status, age in years and sex. Where available, HLA class I and class II types were taken from metadata supplied by the sample provider and were not determined by assay-based typing. General study outcomes and caveats: The amount of clinical and demographic metadata varied by source and participant and was provided uncurated.

Clipping removes 6 bases from V and 3 bases from J, with 7 as the unmatched junction base count. The germline V gene encodes CDR1 MNHEY and CDR2 SVGAGI. The CDR3 sequence holds 15 residues, the cysteine and phenylalanine included. The read is trimmed to its CDR3 DNA, 45 bases read in frame from base 1. In the prospective study, participants were about 18 to 100 years old, resided in around 25 geographic areas of the United States, and were enrolled through a virtual design. In the prospective study, cohorts were assigned on the basis of participant-reported clinical history obtained from a screening survey and a study questionnaire. For ImmuneRACE Cohort 3, a participant was defined as recovered based on two consecutive negative NP/OP PCR tests, clearance by a healthcare professional, or resolution of symptoms. Mobile phlebotomists in the prospective study collected whole blood, serum and a nasopharyngeal or oropharyngeal swab from every participant. Over an approximately 2-month period, participants in the prospective study had the option of providing additional blood draws and questionnaires. Blood samples from the prospective study were shipped frozen or at room temperature prior to DNA extraction.

TCRbeta CDR3 regions were amplified from genomic DNA by means of the immunoSEQ Assay, a bias-controlled multiplex PCR. From the authors' description of their analysis: The number of nucleated cells in each sample was estimated by amplification of reference gene primers within the assay. To quantify the absolute abundance of each unique TCRbeta CDR3 rearrangement, sequence reads were collapsed and filtered. Productive Simpson clonality was computed per sample as the square root of Simpson's diversity index over productive rearrangements. As stored in TCRdb, this immuneACCESS dataset retains in-frame rearrangements with V and J assigned. A fraction of the clones does not appear; measured against another copy, unresolved V genes explain less than half of the discrepancy, and the remainder lacks a known reason. That table gives V, J and clone size, and the DNA gave D and trimming. Recorded for this sample are around 300,000 clones; approximately 85% of them occurred a single time. Of the sample, around 0.9% is held by the ten largest clones.

This clonotype originated in a woman under 40 who had recovered from COVID-19. The rearrangement combines TRBV6-5 with TRBJ2-7, and TRBD2 matches 11 of the central bases. The sample comprised PBMCs or T cells enriched from blood (not recorded which). The CDR3 reads as follows: CASRATSGDRYEQYF. The DNA sequence reads TGTGCCAGCAGGGCGACTAGCGGGGACCGCTACGAGCAGTACTTC.